The entry below describes one TCR beta chain. The data were taken from a study of blood T cells in healthy people across ages. Caucasian, healthy and from Russia, the donors were aged between roughly 6 and 100. PCR was performed a second time for about 7 to 12 cycles using a sample-barcoded 5' primer and a J-beta primer mix. TCRdb independently ran MiXCR on the 5' RACE reads; one entry per CDR3 protein. The sample contains roughly 900,000 distinct CDR3 sequences, around 48% of which appear only once. The sequencing input was blood. The TCR originated in a man aged 25 to 40 in good health.

The CDR3 reads CASSLRLGYGYTF. The CDR3 bases are TGTGCCAGCAGTTTACGGTTAGGCTATGGCTACACCTTC. V usage is TRBV27 and J usage is TRBJ1-2; D remains ambiguous. V lost 2 bases to trimming and J lost 4 bases, with 8 bases between them. The CDR3 covers 13 residues. CDR1 and CDR2 from the germline V gene are MNHEY and SMNVEV (reference sequence).